The source of this T cell receptor (beta chain) is a study of T cell changes during pregnancy in multiple sclerosis. V lost 8 bases to trimming and J lost 4 bases; unmatched junction nucleotides: 6. Germline V lookup: CDR1 SQVTM, CDR2 ANQGSEA. There are 12 residues in the CDR3. The protocol was immunoSEQ multiplex PCR, while the TCRdb copy is restricted to in-frame clones and leaves out a portion. The table records 130,000 or so clones, approximately 93% of them present only once. Only one count was recorded for this clone. This chain joins TRBV29-1 and TRBJ1-1; 8 bases are a match to TRBD1. This clonotype was obtained from a female donor with multiple sclerosis, enrolled in a pregnancy study. Sequenced here: peripheral blood, sampled before pregnancy. DNA for the CDR3: TGCAGCTCACAGGACAGGGCCACTGAAGCTTTCTTT. Its protein product is CSSQDRATEAFF.